The 23 T cell receptor beta chains reported below all come from one sample, sequenced in a study of T cell responses to AZD1222 COVID-19 vaccine. Only in-frame clones appear in the TCRdb table, and some are missing; sequencing was by immunoSEQ multiplex PCR. Of about 170,000 clones listed, more than 80% are singletons. The sequencing used peripheral blood, collected 28 days after the second dose of the MenACWY control vaccine. The receptor set was obtained from an adult who received the MenACWY meningococcal vaccine as a control.

The chain is built from TRBV29-1 and TRBJ1-3; D remains unclear. Germline V lookup: CDR1 SQVTM, CDR2 ANQGSEA. V was shortened by 0 bases and J by 0 bases, with 12 bases between the two germline ends. This CDR3 is built from 16 residues. This CDR3 is CSVEDIMANSGNTIYF. The CDR3 DNA reads as TGCAGCGTTGAAGATATTATGGCTAACTCTGGAAACACCATATATTTT.

The genes are TRBV30 and TRBJ2-1; the D is unclear. The CDR3 is 12 residues long. Trimming cost V 0 bases and J 9 bases, with 9 bases left between them. Germline loops: CDR1 GTSNPN, CDR2 SVGIG (reference sequence). The CDR3 DNA follows: TGTGCCTGGAGTGTACTTAGTACTGAGCAGTTCTTC. Translating gives CAWSVLSTEQFF.

This clone was recorded once. The rearrangement joins TRBV27 to TRBJ2-1; 11 nucleotides line up with TRBD2. With V trimmed by 2 bases and J by 8 bases, 5 bases remained unmatched. The CDR3 is 15 amino acids. Germline V gene lookup returns CDR1 MNHEY and CDR2 SMNVEV (reference sequence). CDR3 nucleotides: TGTGCCAGCAGTTTAGGGACTAGCGGTCTAGATGAGCAGTTCTTC. Protein: CASSLGTSGLDEQFF.

The genes are TRBV10-3 and TRBJ2-7; 9 bases fit TRBD1. Germline trimming cut 5 bases from V and 3 bases from J; bases unmatched to any gene: 8. The length of the CDR3 is 15 residues. Germline V gene data show CDR1 as ENHRY and CDR2 as SYGVKD. The CDR3 bases are TGTGCCATCAGTCCCGCGGGGACAGGGTTCTACGAGCAGTACTTC. Its translation is CAISPAGTGFYEQYF.

This sequence joins TRBV15 and TRBJ1-1; perhaps TRBD1 as D (5 bases). CDR1 and CDR2 (germline): LNHNV, YYDKDF (reference sequence). The CDR3 is 14 residues long. V was cut by 4 bases and J by 5 bases, with 14 bases left in between. The CDR3 sequence is CATSKGRGLTEAFF. The CDR3 DNA reads as TGTGCCACCAGCAAGGGACGGGGTTTAACTGAAGCTTTCTTT.

This clone occurred a few times. The chain employs TRBV28 and TRBJ1-5, with D unresolved. The CDR3 loop spans 9 amino acids. V gave up 7 bases and J gave up 5 bases, with 0 bases separating them. Germline V lookup: CDR1 MDHEN, CDR2 SYDVKM. CDR3 protein: CASNQPQHF. The CDR3 DNA sequence: TGTGCCAGCAATCAGCCCCAGCATTTT.

The chain couples TRBV2 to TRBJ1-4, with a possible D match to TRBD1 (6 bases). CDR3 length equals 14 residues. V gave up 1 base and J gave up 8 bases, with 11 bases separating them. The germline V gene encodes CDR1 SNHLY and CDR2 FYNNEI. The CDR3 DNA reads as TGTGCCAGCAGTGAAGTGGGGGCAGAGGAAAAACTGTTTTTT. This codes for CASSEVGAEEKLFF.

The CDR3 DNA is TGTGCCAGCAGCCCCCGGGTCGTGGGTCGAACTGAAGCTTTCTTT. Translation: CASSPRVVGRTEAFF. The gene calls are TRBV14 and TRBJ1-1; D unclear. The CDR3 is made up of 15 amino acids. Germline values: CDR1 SGHDN, CDR2 FVKESK. V was pared by 4 bases and J by 5 bases, with 17 bases between.

This rearrangement joins TRBV7-2 to TRBJ1-2; 8 nucleotides agree with TRBD1. The CDR3 totals 14 residues. The V segment lost 4 bases and the J segment 7 bases; nucleotides outside the gene matches: 8. Germline-derived CDR1 and CDR2 are SGHTA and FQGNSA. The DNA for the CDR3 is TGTGCCAGCAGCTCGCCGGACAGGGACGGTGGCTACACCTTC. Translating gives CASSSPDRDGGYTF.

This clone was counted a single time. The chain carries TRBV5-6 and TRBJ2-1, with D unresolved. Germline values: CDR1 SGHDT, CDR2 YYEEEE. This CDR3 comprises 13 residues. V was pared by 0 bases and J by 10 bases, with 11 bases between. CDR3 in amino acids: CASSLGPFEEQFF. The CDR3 region has the DNA TGTGCCAGCAGCTTGGGGCCCTTCGAGGAGCAGTTCTTC. The full variable domain, in which reference TRBV5-6 and TRBJ2-1 provide the parts outside the CDR3, is DAGVTQSPTHLIKTRGQQVTLRCSPKSGHDTVSWYQQALGQGPQFIFQYYEEEERQRGNFPDRFSGHQFPNYSSELNVNALLLGDSALYLCASSLGPFEEQFFGPGTRLTVL.

V is TRBV10-3 and J is TRBJ2-1; D perhaps matches TRBD2 (7 bases). This CDR3 has 14 residues. Per the germline V gene, CDR1 is ENHRY and CDR2 is SYGVKD. V dropped 7 bases and J dropped 7 bases, with 17 bases sitting between them. The CDR3 reads CAITQGGQENEQFF. The CDR3 DNA reads as TGTGCCATCACACAGGGAGGGCAGGAGAATGAGCAGTTCTTC.

This rearrangement joins TRBV28 to TRBJ1-6, with D hard to call. The CDR3 is 13 residues long. Trimming removed 2 bases from V and 6 bases from J, with 5 bases in between. Germline-derived CDR1 and CDR2 are MDHEN and SYDVKM. In DNA, the CDR3 is TGTGCCAGCAGTTTACCCCTTAATTCACCCCTCCACTTT. Translating gives CASSLPLNSPLHF.

The V gene is TRBV27, the J gene TRBJ1-2; a possible D gene is TRBD1 (5 bases). This CDR3 is built from 13 residues. Germline lookup yields CDR1 MNHEY and CDR2 SMNVEV (reference sequence). The V gene lost 10 bases and the J gene lost 1 base, with 13 bases spanning the gap. The CDR3 nucleotides are TGTGCCACCCACGGGGCGGGTAACTATGGCTACACCTTC. As protein: CATHGAGNYGYTF.

CDR3: CASSLVGGYETQYF. CDR3 DNA: TGTGCCAGCAGCTTAGTAGGGGGCTATGAGACCCAGTACTTC. The chain carries TRBV7-2 and TRBJ2-5; 7 positions agree with TRBD1. The CDR3 is 14 residues long. Germline V gene lookup returns CDR1 SGHTA and CDR2 FQGNSA. Trimming at V came to 1 base and at J to 5 bases, leaving 4 bases not matched to a gene. The variable domain in full, completed from reference TRBV7-2 and TRBJ2-5, reads GAGVSQSPSNKVTEKGKDVELRCDPISGHTALYWYRQSLGQGLEFLIYFQGNSAPDKSGLPSDRFSAERTGGSVSTLTIQRTQQEDSAVYLCASSLVGGYETQYFGPGTRLLVL.

This rearrangement joins TRBV29-1 to TRBJ2-7; 7 nucleotides line up with TRBD1. Germline CDR1 is SQVTM and CDR2 is ANQGSEA. This CDR3 region has 13 residues. Trimming at V came to 2 bases and at J to 4 bases, leaving 5 bases not matched to a gene. In DNA form, the CDR3 reads TGCAGCGTTGAAACGGAACAGGGGTACGAGCAGTACTTC. Encoded protein: CSVETEQGYEQYF.

The chain joins TRBV11-2 to TRBJ1-5, with 9 bases aligning to TRBD1. The CDR3 runs 16 residues. Germline values: CDR1 SGHAT, CDR2 FQNNGV. Trimming cost V 0 bases and J 6 bases; bases outside gene matches: 6. CDR3 in DNA: TGTGCCAGCAGCTTAGAGGGGACAGGGATTGGTCAGCCCCAGCATTTT. It is translated as CASSLEGTGIGQPQHF. The variable domain in full, with the rest retrieved from reference TRBV11-2 and TRBJ1-5, is EAGVAQSPRYKIIEKRQSVAFWCNPISGHATLYWYQQILGQGPKLLIQFQNNGVVDDSQLPKDRFSAERLKGVDSTLKIQPAKLEDSAVYLCASSLEGTGIGQPQHFGDGTRLSIL.

There are a few counts of this clone. V and J are TRBV19 and TRBJ2-1; 10 bases are a match to TRBD2. This CDR3 contains 16 residues. J was trimmed by 4 bases and V by 2 bases; bases with no gene match: 5. The germline V gene encodes CDR1 LNHDA and CDR2 SQIVND (reference sequence). CDR3 nucleotide sequence: TGTGCCAGTAGTATAACTAGCGGGACTATTTACAATGAGCAGTTCTTC. Translated: CASSITSGTIYNEQFF.

This chain connects TRBV7-9 to TRBJ1-5; 7 nucleotides agree with TRBD1. The CDR3 extends over 16 amino acids. The trim removed 4 bases at V and 2 bases at J, leaving 8 bases unmatched. From germline, CDR1 is SEHNR and CDR2 FQNEAQ (reference sequence). The CDR3: CASSSDSGTGNQPQHF. The CDR3 DNA follows: TGTGCCAGCAGCTCCGATTCGGGGACAGGCAATCAGCCCCAGCATTTT.

The chain has TRBV2 and TRBJ1-2, with D possibly being TRBD1 (6 bases). The CDR3 length is 16 residues. Trimming stripped 3 bases from V and 1 base from J, with 15 bases between. CDR1 is SNHLY, CDR2 FYNNEI, per germline. The CDR3 DNA reads TGTGCCAGCAGTGATTCGGGGACAAAGAGTAACTATGGCTACACCTTC. Translated: CASSDSGTKSNYGYTF.

The rearrangement joins TRBV6-2 or TRBV6-3 to TRBJ2-7; D gene unclear. Trimming removed 2 bases from V and 4 bases from J, with 9 bases in between. This CDR3 region has 13 residues. From germline, CDR1 is MNHEY and CDR2 SVGEGT. This CDR3 is CASSYNSPYEQYF. The CDR3 nucleotides read TGTGCCAGCAGTTACAACTCTCCGTACGAGCAGTACTTC.

This sequence joins TRBV7-8 and TRBJ2-7; possible D gene TRBD1, 6 bases. CDR1 and CDR2 (germline): SGHVS, FQNEAQ. The germline V and J ends were trimmed by 5 bases and 1 base, with 15 bases remaining between them. This CDR3 region has 15 residues. The CDR3 loop reads CASSIASGDSYEQYF. The CDR3 DNA reads TGTGCCAGCAGCATCGCCTCAGGGGATTCCTACGAGCAGTACTTC.

The V call is TRBV18, the J call TRBJ1-1, with a weak D call TRBD1 (5 bases). Trimming left V 3 bases short and J 0 bases short, with 11 bases between. The CDR3 has 15 residues. CDR1 is KGHSH, CDR2 LQKENI, per germline. CDR3 DNA: TGTGCCAGCTCACCGGGGGGGTTTATGAACACTGAAGCTTTCTTT. Translating it yields CASSPGGFMNTEAFF.

The genes are TRBV19 and TRBJ1-5; the match to TRBD1 covers 12 bases. The junction had 14 bases not matched to a gene; V was cut back by 8 bases and J by 3 bases. The CDR3 covers 18 residues. Germline V gives CDR1 LNHDA, CDR2 SQIVND (reference sequence). In DNA form, the CDR3 reads TGTGCCAGTGCCCCTGGATTGGGGACAGGGGGCGACAATCAGCCCCAGCATTTT. Protein: CASAPGLGTGGDNQPQHF.